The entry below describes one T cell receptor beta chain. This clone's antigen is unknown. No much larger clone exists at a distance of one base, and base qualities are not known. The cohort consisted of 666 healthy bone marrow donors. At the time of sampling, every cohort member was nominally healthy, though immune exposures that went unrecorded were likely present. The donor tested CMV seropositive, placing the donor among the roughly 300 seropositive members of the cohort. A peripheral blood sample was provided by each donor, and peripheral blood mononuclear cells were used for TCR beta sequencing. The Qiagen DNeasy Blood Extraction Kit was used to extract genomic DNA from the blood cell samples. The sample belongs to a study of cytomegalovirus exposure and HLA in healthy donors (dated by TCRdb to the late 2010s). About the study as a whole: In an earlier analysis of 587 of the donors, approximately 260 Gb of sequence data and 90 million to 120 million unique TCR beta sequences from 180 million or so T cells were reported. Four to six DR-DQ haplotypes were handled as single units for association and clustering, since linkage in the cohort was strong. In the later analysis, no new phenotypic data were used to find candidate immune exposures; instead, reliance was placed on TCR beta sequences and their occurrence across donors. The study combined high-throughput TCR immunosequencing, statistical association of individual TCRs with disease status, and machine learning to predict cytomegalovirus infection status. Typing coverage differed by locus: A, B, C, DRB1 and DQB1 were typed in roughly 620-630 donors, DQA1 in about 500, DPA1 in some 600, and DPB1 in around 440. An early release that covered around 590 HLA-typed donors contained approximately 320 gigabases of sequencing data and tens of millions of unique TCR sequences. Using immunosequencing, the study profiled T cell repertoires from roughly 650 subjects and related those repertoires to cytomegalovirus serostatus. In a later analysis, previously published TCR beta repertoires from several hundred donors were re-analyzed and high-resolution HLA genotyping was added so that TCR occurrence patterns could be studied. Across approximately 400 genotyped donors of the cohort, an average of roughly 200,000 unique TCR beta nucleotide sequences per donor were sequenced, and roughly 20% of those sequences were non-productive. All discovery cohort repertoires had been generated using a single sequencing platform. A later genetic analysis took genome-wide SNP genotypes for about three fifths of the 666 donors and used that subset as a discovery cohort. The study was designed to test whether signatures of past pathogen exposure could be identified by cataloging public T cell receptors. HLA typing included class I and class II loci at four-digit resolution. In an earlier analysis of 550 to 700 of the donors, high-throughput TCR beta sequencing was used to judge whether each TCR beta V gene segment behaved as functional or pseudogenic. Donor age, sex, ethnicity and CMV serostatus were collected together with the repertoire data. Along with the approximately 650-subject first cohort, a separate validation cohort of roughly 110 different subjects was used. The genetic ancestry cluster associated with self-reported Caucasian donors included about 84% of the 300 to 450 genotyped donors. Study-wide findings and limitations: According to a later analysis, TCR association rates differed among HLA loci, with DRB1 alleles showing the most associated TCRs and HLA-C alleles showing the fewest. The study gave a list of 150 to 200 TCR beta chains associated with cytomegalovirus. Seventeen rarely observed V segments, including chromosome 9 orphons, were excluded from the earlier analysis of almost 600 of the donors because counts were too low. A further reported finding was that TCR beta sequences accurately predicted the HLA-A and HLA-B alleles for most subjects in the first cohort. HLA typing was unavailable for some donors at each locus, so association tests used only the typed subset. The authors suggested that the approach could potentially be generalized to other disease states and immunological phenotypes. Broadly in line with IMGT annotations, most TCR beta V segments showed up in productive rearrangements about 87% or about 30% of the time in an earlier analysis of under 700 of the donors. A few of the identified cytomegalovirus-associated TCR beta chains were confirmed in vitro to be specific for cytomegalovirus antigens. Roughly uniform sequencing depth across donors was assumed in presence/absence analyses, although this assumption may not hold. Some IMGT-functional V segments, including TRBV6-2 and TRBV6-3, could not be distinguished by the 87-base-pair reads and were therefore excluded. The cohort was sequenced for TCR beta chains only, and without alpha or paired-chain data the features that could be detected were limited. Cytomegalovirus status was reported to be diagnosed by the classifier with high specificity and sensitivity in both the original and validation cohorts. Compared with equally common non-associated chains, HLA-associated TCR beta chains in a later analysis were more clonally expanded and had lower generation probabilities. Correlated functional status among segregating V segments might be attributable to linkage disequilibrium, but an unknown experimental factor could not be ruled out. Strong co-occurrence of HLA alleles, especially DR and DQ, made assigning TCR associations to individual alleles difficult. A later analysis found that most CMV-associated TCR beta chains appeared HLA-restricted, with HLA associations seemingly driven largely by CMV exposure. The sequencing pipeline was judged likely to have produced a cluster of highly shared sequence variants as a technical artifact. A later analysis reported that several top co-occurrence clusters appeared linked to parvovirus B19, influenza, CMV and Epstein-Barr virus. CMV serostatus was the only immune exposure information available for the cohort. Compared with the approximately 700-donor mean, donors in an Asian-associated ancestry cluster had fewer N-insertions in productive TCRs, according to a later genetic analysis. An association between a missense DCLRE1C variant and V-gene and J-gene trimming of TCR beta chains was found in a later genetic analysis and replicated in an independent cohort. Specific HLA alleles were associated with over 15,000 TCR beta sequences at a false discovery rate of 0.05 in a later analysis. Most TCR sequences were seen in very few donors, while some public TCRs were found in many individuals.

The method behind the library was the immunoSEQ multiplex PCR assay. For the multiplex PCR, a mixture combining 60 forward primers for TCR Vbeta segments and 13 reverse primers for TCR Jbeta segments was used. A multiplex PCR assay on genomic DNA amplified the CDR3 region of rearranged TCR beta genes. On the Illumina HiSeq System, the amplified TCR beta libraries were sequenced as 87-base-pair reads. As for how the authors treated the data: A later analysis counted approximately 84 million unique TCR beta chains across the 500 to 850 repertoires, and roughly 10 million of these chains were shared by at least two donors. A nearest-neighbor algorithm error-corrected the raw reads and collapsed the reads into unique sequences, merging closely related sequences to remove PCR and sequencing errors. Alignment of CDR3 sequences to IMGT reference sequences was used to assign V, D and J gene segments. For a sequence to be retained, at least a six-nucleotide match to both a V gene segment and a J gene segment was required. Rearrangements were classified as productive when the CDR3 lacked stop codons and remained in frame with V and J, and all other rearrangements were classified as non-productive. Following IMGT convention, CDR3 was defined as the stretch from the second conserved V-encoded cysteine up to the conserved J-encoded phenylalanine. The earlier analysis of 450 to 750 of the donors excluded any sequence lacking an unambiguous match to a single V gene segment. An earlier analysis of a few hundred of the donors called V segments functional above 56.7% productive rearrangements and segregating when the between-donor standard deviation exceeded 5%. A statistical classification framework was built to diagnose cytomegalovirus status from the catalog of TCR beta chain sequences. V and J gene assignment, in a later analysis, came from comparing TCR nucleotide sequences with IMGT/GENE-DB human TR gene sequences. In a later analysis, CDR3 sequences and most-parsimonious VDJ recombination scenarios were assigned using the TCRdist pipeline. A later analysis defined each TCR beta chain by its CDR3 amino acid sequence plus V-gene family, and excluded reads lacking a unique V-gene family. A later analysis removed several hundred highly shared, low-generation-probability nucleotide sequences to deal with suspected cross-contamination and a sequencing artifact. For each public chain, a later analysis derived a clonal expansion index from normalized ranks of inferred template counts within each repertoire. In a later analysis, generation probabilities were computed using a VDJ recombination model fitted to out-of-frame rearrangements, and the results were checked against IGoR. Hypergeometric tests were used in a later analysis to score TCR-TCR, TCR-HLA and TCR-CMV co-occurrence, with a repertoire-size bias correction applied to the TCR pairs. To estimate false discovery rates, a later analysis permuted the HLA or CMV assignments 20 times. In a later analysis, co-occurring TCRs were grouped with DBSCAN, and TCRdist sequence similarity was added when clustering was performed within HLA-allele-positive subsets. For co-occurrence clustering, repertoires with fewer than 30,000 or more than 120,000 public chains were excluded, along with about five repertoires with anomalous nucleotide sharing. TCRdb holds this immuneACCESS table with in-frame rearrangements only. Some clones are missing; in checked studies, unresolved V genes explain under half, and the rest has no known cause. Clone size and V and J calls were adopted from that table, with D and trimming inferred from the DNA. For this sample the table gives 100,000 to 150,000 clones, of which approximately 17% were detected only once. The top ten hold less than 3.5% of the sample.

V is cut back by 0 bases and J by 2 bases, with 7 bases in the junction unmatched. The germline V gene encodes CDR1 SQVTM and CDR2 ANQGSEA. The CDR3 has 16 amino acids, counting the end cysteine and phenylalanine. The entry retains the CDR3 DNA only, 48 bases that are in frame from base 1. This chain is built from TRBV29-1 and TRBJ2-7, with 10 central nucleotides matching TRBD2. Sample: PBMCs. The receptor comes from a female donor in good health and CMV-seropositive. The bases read TGCAGCGTTGAAGATCGTGGGACTAGCGTACCCTACGAGCAGTACTTC. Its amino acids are CSVEDRGTSVPYEQYF.